This T cell receptor beta chain comes out of a study of beta chain features in type 1 diabetes. Whole-study findings and limits: Type 1 diabetes patients had TCRB CDR3s that were shorter (moderately but significantly so) in all four CD4+ subsets. More deletions and fewer insertions at VDJ junctions were seen in type 1 diabetes patients.

This clone was detected a few times. The antigen is not known. CD45RO/CCR7/CD25/CD127/CD95/CD27 sorting isolated CD4+ naive, central memory, regulatory and stem cell-like memory cells. Germline CDR1 and CDR2: SGHRS and YFSETQ. V lost 7 bases to trimming and J lost 5 bases, with 13 bases between them. The CDR3 consists of 12 residues. The investigators reverse transcribed all of the isolated RNA, so they sequenced expressed TCRB transcripts. Profiled with immunoSEQ multiplex PCR; TCRdb holds only in-frame clones, not every one. The sample lists about 150,000 clones, 11% seen once, with around 2.1% in the top ten.

The clonotype originates from a man between 18 and 35 years old in good health. Sequencing input: central memory CD4+ T cells from blood. This chain uses TRBV5-1 with TRBJ2-7, with a possible D match to TRBD2 (5 bases). DNA for the CDR3: TGCGCCAGCCGACGGGATCTAGACGAGCAGTACTTC. This gives the protein CASRRDLDEQYF. Full variable domain (remainder filled in from reference TRBV5-1 and TRBJ2-7): KAGVTQTPRYLIKTRGQQVTLSCSPISGHRSVSWYQQTPGQGLQFLFEYFSETQRNKGNFPGRFSGRQFSNSRSEMNVSTLELGDSALYLCASRRDLDEQYFGPGTRLTVT.